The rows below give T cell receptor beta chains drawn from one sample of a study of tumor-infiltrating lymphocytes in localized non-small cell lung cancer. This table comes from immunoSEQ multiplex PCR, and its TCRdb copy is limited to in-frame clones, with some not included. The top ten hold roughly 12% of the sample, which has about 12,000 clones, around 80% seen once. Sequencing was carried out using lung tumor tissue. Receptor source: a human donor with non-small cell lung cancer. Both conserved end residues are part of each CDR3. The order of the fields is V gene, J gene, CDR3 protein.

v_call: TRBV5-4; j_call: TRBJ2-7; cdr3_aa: CASSTLAGGRYEQYF
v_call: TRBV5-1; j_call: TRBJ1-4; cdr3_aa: CASSLKGGNEKLFF
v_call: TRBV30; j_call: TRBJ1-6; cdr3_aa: CAWRLQGAALNSPLHF
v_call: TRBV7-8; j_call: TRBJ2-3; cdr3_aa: CASSFAMGGTDTQYF
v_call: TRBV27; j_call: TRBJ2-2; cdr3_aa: CASSFMRFSTGELFF
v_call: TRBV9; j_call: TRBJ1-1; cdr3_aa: CASSVQTGSTEAFF
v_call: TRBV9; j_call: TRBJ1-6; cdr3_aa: CASSTDGSSYNSPLHF
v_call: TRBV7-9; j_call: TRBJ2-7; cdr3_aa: CASSPTSGGTNSYEQYF
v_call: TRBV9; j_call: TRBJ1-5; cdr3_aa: CASSVGVGTGLNNQPQHF
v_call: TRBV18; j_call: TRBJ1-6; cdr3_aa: CASSPLKSTGRRGNSPLHF
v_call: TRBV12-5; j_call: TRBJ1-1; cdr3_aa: CASGRMVNTEAFF
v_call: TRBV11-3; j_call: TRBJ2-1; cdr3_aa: CASSGGQGFRNEQFF
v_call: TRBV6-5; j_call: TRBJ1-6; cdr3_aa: CASSSGQSYNSPLHF
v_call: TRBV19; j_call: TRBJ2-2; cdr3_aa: CASSRQGSTGELFF
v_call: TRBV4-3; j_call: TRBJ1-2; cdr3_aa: CASSQDLTAGYTF
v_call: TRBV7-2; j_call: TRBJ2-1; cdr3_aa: CASSLGNRNNEQFF
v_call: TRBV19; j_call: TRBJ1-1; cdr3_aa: CASSIDPGSNTEAFF
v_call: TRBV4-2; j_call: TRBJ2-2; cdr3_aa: CASSQDWTGAIADTGELFF
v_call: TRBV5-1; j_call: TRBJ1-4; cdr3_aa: CASSLRLGNEKLFF
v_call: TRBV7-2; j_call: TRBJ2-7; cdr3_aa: CASSSLAGPYEQYF
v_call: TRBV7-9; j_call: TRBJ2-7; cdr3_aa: CASSLAGLAAYEQYF
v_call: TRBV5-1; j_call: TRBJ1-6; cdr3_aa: CASSLLGPSQGSDSPLHF
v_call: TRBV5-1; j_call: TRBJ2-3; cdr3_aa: CASTLSGHTTDTQYF
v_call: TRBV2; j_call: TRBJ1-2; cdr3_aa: CASSGDRTFYGYTF
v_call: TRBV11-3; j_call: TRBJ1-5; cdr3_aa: CASSLGRDSQPQHF
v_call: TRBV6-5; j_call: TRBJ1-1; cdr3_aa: CASNQPSGGFSEAFF
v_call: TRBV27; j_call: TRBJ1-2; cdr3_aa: CASSFTDRVAAGYTF
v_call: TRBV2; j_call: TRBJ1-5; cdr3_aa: CASRGYGGTDQPQHF
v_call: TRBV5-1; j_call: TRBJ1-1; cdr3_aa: CASSLGQSNTEAFF
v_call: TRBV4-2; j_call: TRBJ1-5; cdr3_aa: CASSHDGQSNQPQHF
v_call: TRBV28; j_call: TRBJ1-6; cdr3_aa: CASSLRWGFNSPLHF
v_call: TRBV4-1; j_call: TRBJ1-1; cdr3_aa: CASSQAGQQSKGAFF